This T cell receptor beta chain stems from a study of OX40 agonist ivuxolimab in advanced cancers. Study-wide context: The costimulatory receptor OX40 (CD134) was targeted by ivuxolimab, a fully human IgG2 agonistic monoclonal antibody. Of the approximately 50 dose-escalation patients, hepatocellular carcinoma was present in about 20, melanoma in roughly 15, renal cell carcinoma in 9 and head and neck cancer in 9. Patients were allowed to have had prior anti-PD-1, anti-PD-L1 or anti-CTLA-4 therapy, and 30% to 40% of the dose-escalation patients had been treated with checkpoint inhibitors. Intravenous ivuxolimab was administered to patients every 2 weeks at six dose levels: 0.01, 0.1, 0.3, 1.5, 3 and 10 mg/kg. The paper describes the monotherapy dose-escalation part (N of about 55 patients) of the phase I trial of ivuxolimab. The dose-escalation cohort was almost 85% male with a mean age of about 58 years, ranging from about 23 to 85. Three dose-escalation patients achieved partial responses, one with hepatocellular carcinoma and two with cutaneous melanoma. Peripheral TCRbeta sequencing was intended to test whether TCR sequence diversity was altered and clonal T-cell expansion was caused by ivuxolimab. Study-level results and caveats: At doses of 0.1 to 3.0 mg/kg, clonal expansion of both CD4+ and CD8+ T cells in blood was seen between baseline and week 6. After ivuxolimab, more expanded clones were found on average in CD8+ T cells than in CD4+ T cells. The antigen specificity of the peripheral T cells that underwent clonal expansion was not determined. Partial responders in the 0.1-3.0 mg/kg groups had among the lowest normalized peripheral clonal expansion, especially among CD8+ T cells. Low levels of normalized T-cell clonal expansion were also seen in some patients who did not respond.

Ends trimmed: V by 4 bases, J by 4 bases; bases unmatched to a gene: 7. The CDR3 covers 14 residues, taking in both the cysteine and the phenylalanine. The CDR3 DNA has 42 bases and is translated from base 1. From a lookup of the germline V gene, CDR1 and CDR2 are SGHRS and YFSETQ. On this clone itself: Its antigen is not yet known. The sample holds no much larger clone one base away, and base qualities are not on file.

Patients with autoimmune disease history or receiving systemic immunosuppression were excluded from the trial. Peripheral blood for TCR sequencing was drawn from every dose cohort at baseline, at cycle 4 day 1 and at cycle 7 day 1. Samples were obtained from an open-label, multicenter, first-in-human phase I dose-escalation trial of ivuxolimab. Adults with locally advanced or metastatic head and neck squamous cell, hepatocellular, melanoma or renal cell carcinoma were enrolled in the trial. Before TCR sequencing, CD4+ T cells and CD8+ T cells from peripheral blood were sorted into separate populations. Genomic DNA was extracted from sorted cells for sequencing of the TCRbeta CDR3 region. The immunoSEQ Assay was used to sequence the TCRbeta CDR3 regions. In TCRdb, the immuneACCESS table is reduced to in-frame sequences with V and J assigned. These tables do not hold every clone; where another copy was compared, an unresolved V gene accounts for under half, and the others remain unexplained. The sample table holds 72,000 or so clones, of which around 90% were seen once. The top ten clones comprise about 1.3% of the sample.

Material: CD4+ or CD8+ T cells sorted from blood, obtained in a trial of the OX40 agonist ivuxolimab. This clonotype originated in an adult with an advanced solid tumor such as melanoma, head and neck, liver or kidney cancer. Recombination linked TRBV5-1 to TRBJ1-1; 7 bases in between match TRBD1. Here the CDR3 is given as CASSPATGITEAFF. Read as DNA, the sequence is TGCGCCAGCAGCCCCGCGACAGGGATCACTGAAGCTTTCTTT.